Each of the 32 T cell receptor beta chains below was sequenced from the same sample in a study of T cell responses to AZD1222 COVID-19 vaccine. The assay was immunoSEQ multiplex PCR, and TCRdb's table has in-frame clones only and misses some. Here the sample spans about 140,000 clones, just over 90% being singletons. The sequenced sample was peripheral blood, obtained 28 days after the second AZD1222 dose. These receptors originate from an adult who received the AZD1222 COVID-19 vaccine.

The chain links TRBV20-1 to TRBJ1-1; 12 bases are shared with TRBD1. This CDR3 has 17 residues. V gave up 3 bases and J gave up 3 bases; unmatched junction bases: 11. Germline CDR1 DFQATT, CDR2 SNEGSKA (reference sequence). CDR3 loop: CSASVLGTGGAYTEAFF. CDR3 coding DNA: TGCAGTGCTAGTGTACTCGGGACAGGGGGCGCATACACTGAAGCTTTCTTT.

The chain employs TRBV7-7 and TRBJ2-1; a possible D gene is TRBD2 (6 bases). In germline, CDR1 is SSHAT, CDR2 FNYEAQ (reference sequence). V dropped 1 base and J dropped 6 bases, with 13 bases sitting between them. The CDR3 totals 15 residues. The CDR3 is CASSLGGRGTNEQFF. The CDR3 DNA sequence: TGTGCCAGCAGCTTAGGAGGGCGCGGGACCAATGAGCAGTTCTTC.

The chain uses TRBV7-8 and TRBJ2-1; the match to TRBD2 covers 11 bases. CDR1 is SGHVS, CDR2 FQNEAQ, per germline. Losses at the gene ends were 4 bases for V and 1 base for J; bases not matched to a gene: 0. The CDR3 length is 15 residues. The CDR3 here is CASSSSGRSYNEQFF. CDR3 DNA sequence: TGTGCCAGCAGCTCTAGCGGGAGGTCCTACAATGAGCAGTTCTTC.

This sequence joins TRBV7-8 and TRBJ2-3; TRBD2 agrees at 7 bases. Germline V gene data show CDR1 as SGHVS and CDR2 as FQNEAQ. Trimming took 6 bases from V and 2 from J; bases not matched to a gene: 20. The CDR3 runs to 19 residues. CDR3 DNA: TGTGCCAGCAGTTCCCCCCTCGGGCAGATTAGCGGGCTCACAGATACGCAGTATTTT. Translation gives CASSSPLGQISGLTDTQYF.

A remark on this clone: Within the sample, other DNA sequences also encode this same CDR3. This rearrangement joins TRBV6-5 to TRBJ1-1, with D possibly being TRBD1 (6 bases). V was clipped by 0 bases and J by 2 bases, with 7 bases between them. This CDR3 comprises 14 residues. CDR1 is MNHEY and CDR2 is SVGAGI in the germline V gene. CDR3 loop: CASSYSGGNTEAFF. The CDR3 DNA sequence: TGTGCCAGCAGTTACTCGGGGGGCAACACTGAAGCTTTCTTT.

The chain links TRBV5-1 to TRBJ2-3; 7 bases are a match to TRBD2. The junction had 12 bases not matched to a gene; V was cut back by 2 bases and J by 6 bases. There are 16 residues in the CDR3. Germline-derived CDR1 and CDR2 are SGHRS and YFSETQ. The CDR3 sequence is CASSLGLAAASDTQYF. The CDR3, as DNA: TGCGCCAGCAGCTTAGGCCTAGCGGCCGCCTCCGATACGCAGTATTTT. Full variable domain (outside the CDR3, taken from reference TRBV5-1 and TRBJ2-3): KAGVTQTPRYLIKTRGQQVTLSCSPISGHRSVSWYQQTPGQGLQFLFEYFSETQRNKGNFPGRFSGRQFSNSRSEMNVSTLELGDSALYLCASSLGLAAASDTQYFGPGTRLTVL.

The chain joins TRBV27 to TRBJ1-4; 7 bases align to TRBD1. Germline V CDR1 and CDR2: MNHEY, SMNVEV (reference sequence). This CDR3 region has 14 residues. With V trimmed by 6 bases and J by 1 base, 2 bases remained unmatched. The CDR3 region has the DNA TGTGCCAGCAGGCAGGGGGTAACTAATGAAAAACTGTTTTTT. Translating gives CASRQGVTNEKLFF.

The genes are TRBV27 and TRBJ1-2; TRBD1 matches 9 bases. The V and J ends lost 2 bases and 4 bases, in that order; junction bases with no gene match: 8. This CDR3 region has 16 residues. Germline CDR1 is MNHEY and CDR2 is SMNVEV (reference sequence). CDR3 coding DNA: TGTGCCAGCAGTTTAACCCCAGACAGGGGGGTCTATGGCTACACCTTC. This sequence encodes CASSLTPDRGVYGYTF.

The rearrangement links TRBV28 to TRBJ2-7; a weak D match, TRBD2 (5 bases). The CDR3 covers 11 residues. CDR1 is MDHEN and CDR2 is SYDVKM in the germline V gene. Trimming shortened V by 6 bases and J by 2 bases, and 5 bases separated the two germline ends. CDR3 region: CASRRAYEQYF. The CDR3 DNA reads as TGTGCCAGCAGGAGGGCCTACGAGCAGTACTTC.

This chain connects TRBV19 to TRBJ2-7; perhaps TRBD2 as D (6 bases). The V end was cut by 5 bases, the J end by 4 bases, with 12 bases between. There are 13 residues in the CDR3. Germline lookup yields CDR1 LNHDA and CDR2 SQIVND (reference sequence). The CDR3 loop is CASSSGTPYEQYF. CDR3 coding DNA: TGTGCCAGTAGTTCCGGGACTCCATACGAGCAGTACTTC.

The V and J genes are TRBV6-2 or TRBV6-3 and TRBJ1-1; 10 nucleotides match TRBD1. The germline V gene has CDR1 MNHEY and CDR2 SVGEGT. V lost 2 bases to trimming and J lost 6 bases; unmatched junction nucleotides: 9. There are 16 residues in the CDR3. CDR3 amino acids: CASSYAGTGVLAEAFF. CDR3 bases: TGTGCCAGCAGTTACGCGGGGACAGGGGTTTTAGCTGAAGCTTTCTTT.

This chain uses TRBV15 with TRBJ2-1; 8 bases line up with TRBD1. The CDR3 runs to 15 residues. V lost 3 bases and J lost 5; bases outside the gene matches: 6. Per germline, CDR1 LNHNV and CDR2 YYDKDF (reference sequence). The CDR3 DNA reads as TGTGCCACCAGCAGGGCCGGGACAGGTAACAATGAGCAGTTCTTC. Its protein product is CATSRAGTGNNEQFF.

V usage is TRBV7-3 and J usage is TRBJ2-3, with 7 bases aligning to TRBD1. Looked up from germline, CDR1 is SGHTA and CDR2 is FQGTGA. V lost 5 bases, J lost 2 bases, and 7 bases stayed unmatched. The CDR3 is made up of 15 amino acids. CDR3 residues: CASSPRTGPTDTQYF. In DNA form, the CDR3 reads TGTGCCAGCAGCCCCCGGACAGGCCCCACAGATACGCAGTATTTT.

The CDR3 DNA reads TGTGCCAGCAGTTTGTCTAGCGGGAGGGCCGGGAATGAGCAGTTCTTC. Its protein product is CASSLSSGRAGNEQFF. The chain employs TRBV7-2 and TRBJ2-1, with 12 bases aligning to TRBD2. Trimming at V came to 6 bases and at J to 7 bases, leaving 10 bases not matched to a gene. The germline V gene has CDR1 SGHTA and CDR2 FQGNSA. CDR3 length: 16 residues.

V gene TRBV5-1 combines with J gene TRBJ1-2; 11 nucleotides agree with TRBD1. Germline V gene lookup returns CDR1 SGHRS and CDR2 YFSETQ. J lost 7 bases, V lost 2 bases, and 10 bases had no gene match. CDR3 length: 16 amino acids. In DNA, the CDR3 is TGCGCCAGCAGCTTCTCTGGGGACAGGGGGACGGGTGGCTACACCTTC. Its translation: CASSFSGDRGTGGYTF.

The chain is built from TRBV10-3 and TRBJ1-1; a weak D match, TRBD1 (5 bases). This CDR3 is built from 13 residues. V was pared by 7 bases and J by 4 bases, with 13 bases between. CDR1 and CDR2 from the germline V gene are ENHRY and SYGVKD. The DNA of the CDR3 is TGTGCCATCACCCCGTCGGGGGGCACTGAAGCTTTCTTT. Its translation: CAITPSGGTEAFF.

This clone was seen more than once but under ten times. The V gene is TRBV4-2, the J gene TRBJ2-3, with 10 positions matching TRBD2. V lost 8 bases, J lost 2 bases, and 7 bases stayed unmatched. Germline-derived CDR1 and CDR2 are LGHNA and YNFKEQ. This CDR3 spans 15 amino acids. CDR3 in DNA: TGTGCCAGCGGAGGACTAGCGGAGGCCACAGATACGCAGTATTTT. This gives the protein CASGGLAEATDTQYF.

This chain joins TRBV5-1 and TRBJ2-5; 8 bases are a match to TRBD1. CDR1 SGHRS and CDR2 YFSETQ come from the germline V gene. V lost 1 base to trimming and J lost 3 bases; unmatched junction nucleotides: 2. The CDR3 extends over 14 amino acids. The CDR3 region has the DNA TGCGCCAGCAGCTTGACAGGGGGAGAAGAGACCCAGTACTTC. It is translated as CASSLTGGEETQYF.

The V gene is TRBV2, the J gene TRBJ1-2, with TRBD1 matching 8 bases. Germline CDR1 reads SNHLY; CDR2 reads FYNNEI. V gave up 3 bases and J gave up 4 bases; unmatched junction bases: 4. This CDR3 has 14 residues. In nucleotides, the CDR3 is TGTGCCAGCAGTGATTCAGACAGGGGCTATGGCTACACCTTC. This sequence encodes CASSDSDRGYGYTF. The full variable domain, its missing parts supplied by reference TRBV2 and TRBJ1-2, is EPEVTQTPSHQVTQMGQEVILRCVPISNHLYFYWYRQILGQKVEFLVSFYNNEISEKSEIFDDQFSVERPDGSNFTLKIRSTKLEDSAMYFCASSDSDRGYGYTFGSGTRLTVV.

The V call is TRBV29-1, the J call TRBJ2-5; TRBD1 matches at 7 bases. Trimming at V came to 3 bases and at J to 1 base, leaving 8 bases not matched to a gene. The germline V gene encodes CDR1 SQVTM and CDR2 ANQGSEA. CDR3 size: 15 residues. As DNA, the CDR3 is TGCAGCGTTGACCGGACAGGTGGACGCCAAGAGACCCAGTACTTC. Its translation: CSVDRTGGRQETQYF.

V gene TRBV29-1 combines with J gene TRBJ1-2, with a tentative D call TRBD1 (5 bases). The V gene's germline CDR1 is SQVTM and CDR2 ANQGSEA. Deletions cut 0 bases from V and 4 bases from J, with 9 bases between. The CDR3 has 13 residues. CDR3 coding DNA: TGCAGCGTTGAAGAGGGGACCCTCTATGGCTACACCTTC. Translated, it gives CSVEEGTLYGYTF.

The genes are TRBV25-1 and TRBJ1-4; perhaps TRBD1 as D (5 bases). Germline V lookup: CDR1 MGHDK, CDR2 SYGVNS. Between the trimmed V and J ends, which lost 4 bases and 8 bases, there was a span of 17 bases. This CDR3 contains 15 residues. CDR3 coding DNA: TGTGCCAGCAGTGCCCCTGGGGCTCGCGGGGAAAAACTGTTTTTT. It codes for CASSAPGARGEKLFF.

This sequence joins TRBV5-1 and TRBJ2-1, with D maybe TRBD2 (6 bases). Trimming removed 0 bases at V and 8 bases at J, with 12 bases between. This CDR3 comprises 14 residues. The V gene's germline CDR1 is SGHRS and CDR2 YFSETQ. CDR3 sequence (DNA): TGCGCCAGCAGCTTGGAGGGGAGGTGGGATGAGCAGTTCTTC. It codes for CASSLEGRWDEQFF.

V gene TRBV20-1 combines with J gene TRBJ1-3; D not resolved. In germline, CDR1 is DFQATT, CDR2 SNEGSKA (reference sequence). Trimming shortened V by 6 bases and J by 3 bases, and 3 bases separated the two germline ends. This CDR3 has 10 amino acids. The CDR3 sequence: CSALGNTIYF. The CDR3 DNA is TGCAGTGCCCTTGGAAACACCATATATTTT.

V and J are TRBV9 and TRBJ2-1; D possibly matches TRBD1 or TRBD2 (7 bases each). This CDR3 spans 17 amino acids. Trimming shortened V by 4 bases and J by 5 bases, and 22 bases separated the two germline ends. Germline CDR1 SGDLS, CDR2 YYNGEE. CDR3 sequence: CASSTPRGQGGDNEQFF. CDR3 nucleotides: TGTGCCAGCAGCACCCCGAGGGGGCAGGGAGGGGACAATGAGCAGTTCTTC.

V gene TRBV28 combines with J gene TRBJ1-1; tentative D call: TRBD1 (6 bases). CDR1 and CDR2 from the germline V gene are MDHEN and SYDVKM. The CDR3 sequence is 16 residues long. V lost 9 bases and J lost 0, with 20 bases in between. CDR3 bases: TGTGCCAGTAGGGGGTCGGACCGTCTTATGAACACTGAAGCTTTCTTT. Amino acids: CASRGSDRLMNTEAFF.

V and J are TRBV28 and TRBJ2-4, with D tentatively TRBD1 (5 bases). This CDR3 has 15 amino acids. V lost 3 bases to trimming and J lost 4 bases, with 13 bases between them. The germline V gene has CDR1 MDHEN and CDR2 SYDVKM. The CDR3 spells CASSLAGRAKNIQYF. In DNA form, the CDR3 reads TGTGCCAGCAGTTTGGCTGGCAGGGCAAAAAACATTCAGTACTTC.

This clone was observed once. The chain is built from TRBV19 and TRBJ1-1; D remains unclear. Deletions cut 1 base from V and 1 base from J, with 4 bases between. The germline V gene encodes CDR1 LNHDA and CDR2 SQIVND (reference sequence). The CDR3 contains 13 residues. CDR3 DNA sequence: TGTGCCAGTAGTATAGCAGAGAACACTGAAGCTTTCTTT. This encodes CASSIAENTEAFF.

This chain connects TRBV10-3 to TRBJ2-6; possible D gene TRBD2, 7 bases. Trimming cost V 5 bases and J 0 bases, with 17 bases left between them. Germline V CDR1 and CDR2: ENHRY, SYGVKD. CDR3 size: 18 residues. CDR3 residues: CAISPLGGGSSGANVLTF. The CDR3 nucleotides are TGTGCCATCAGTCCCCTAGGGGGAGGGAGCTCTGGGGCCAACGTCCTGACTTTC.

This sequence joins TRBV3-1 (or the pseudogene TRBV3-2) and TRBJ2-7, with D possibly matching TRBD2 (5 bases). The CDR3 sequence is 16 residues long. Germline V gene data show CDR1 as LGHDT and CDR2 as YNNKEL (reference sequence). The V end lost 0 bases, the J end lost 0 bases, and 12 bases lay between the germline ends. The CDR3 DNA follows: TGTGCCAGCAGCCAAGATCAGCGGTCCCCCTCCTACGAGCAGTACTTC. Translating gives CASSQDQRSPSYEQYF.

The chain links TRBV29-1 to TRBJ2-7; D remains unclear. V was cut by 1 base and J by 0 bases, with 7 bases left in between. CDR1 and CDR2 (germline): SQVTM, ANQGSEA. The CDR3 sequence is 13 residues long. Here the CDR3 reads CSVEGQTSYEQYF. The CDR3 DNA reads TGCAGCGTTGAAGGTCAGACCTCCTACGAGCAGTACTTC.

The V call is TRBV3-1 (or the pseudogene TRBV3-2), the J call TRBJ2-1, with a tentative D call TRBD1 (5 bases). Per germline, CDR1 LGHDT and CDR2 YNNKEL (reference sequence). The ends were cut back, 3 bases at V and 8 bases at J, with 11 bases in the middle. The CDR3 is 13 amino acids. As DNA, the CDR3 is TGTGCCAGCAGCCAGATACAGGCTTATGAGCAGTTCTTC. As protein: CASSQIQAYEQFF.